These 24 T cell receptor beta chains share one sample of origin, sequenced in a study of siplizumab effects on memory and regulatory T cells. The method was immunoSEQ multiplex PCR; TCRdb's version includes in-frame clones alone and lacks a portion of them. The sample has some 110,000 clones, about 93% seen once. Sequencing was done on a sample of CD4+ T cells sorted from blood. These receptor sequences come from a human donor in good health.

The rearrangement uses TRBV6-5 and TRBJ2-5; 7 positions match TRBD2. Germline V gene sequence: CDR1 MNHEY, CDR2 SVGAGI. After removal of 2 bases from V and 6 bases from J, the junction contained 6 bases not matched to a gene. There are 14 residues in the CDR3. CDR3 in amino acids: CASSYGGSRQTQYF. The CDR3 DNA is TGTGCCAGCAGTTACGGCGGGAGTAGGCAGACCCAGTACTTC.

To note about this clone: One end of the junction does not line up with germline, which may come from a read error. The chain employs TRBV7-7 and TRBJ1-3; D perhaps matches TRBD1 (6 bases). In germline, CDR1 is SSHAT, CDR2 FNYEAQ (reference sequence). This CDR3 region has 16 residues. The CDR3 nucleotides read TGTGCTAGCAGCCCCGGGACACTCAGCTCTGGAAACACCATATATTTT. Translating it yields CASSPGTLSSGNTIYF.

The chain couples TRBV9 to TRBJ2-2; 8 bases match TRBD1. Germline CDR1 and CDR2: SGDLS and YYNGEE. This CDR3 has 15 residues. Unmatched junction bases numbered 3, after V lost 0 bases and J lost 5 bases. Here the CDR3 DNA reads TGTGCCAGCAGCGTAGCCCAGGGGGCAACCGGGGAGCTGTTTTTT. Translation gives CASSVAQGATGELFF.

This chain links TRBV6-5 with TRBJ2-2, with D unclear. Germline values: CDR1 MNHEY, CDR2 SVGAGI. The V end was cut by 1 base, the J end by 4 bases, with 10 bases between. The CDR3 spans 15 residues. CDR3 nucleotides: TGTGCCAGCAGTTACTTAGGTGGCGGCACCGGGGAGCTGTTTTTT. The encoded protein is CASSYLGGGTGELFF.

This clone was detected once. The rearrangement joins TRBV7-2 to TRBJ2-5; D could derive from TRBD1 or TRBD2 (6 bases each). V lost 6 bases, J lost 5 bases, and 16 bases lay in between. Germline CDR1 reads SGHTA; CDR2 reads FQGNSA. There are 14 residues in the CDR3. Here the CDR3 DNA reads TGTGCCAGCAGTACCCGTGGGGGGCAGGAGACCCAGTACTTC. Its protein is CASSTRGGQETQYF.

The chain is built from TRBV10-3 and TRBJ2-3; D gene ambiguous. CDR1 and CDR2 (germline): ENHRY, SYGVKD. The V end was cut by 0 bases, the J end by 6 bases, with 13 bases between. The CDR3 length is 15 residues. The CDR3 region has the DNA TGTGCCATCAGTGAGTCGGCAGGTCGGTTGGATACGCAGTATTTT. It translates to CAISESAGRLDTQYF.

V usage is TRBV5-4 and J usage is TRBJ1-2, with D uncertain. Germline CDR1 reads SGHNT; CDR2 reads YYREEE (reference sequence). V lost 0 bases, J lost 2 bases, and 5 bases lay in between. This CDR3 spans 13 amino acids. CDR3 region: CASSLGGNYGYTF. The CDR3 DNA follows: TGTGCCAGCAGCTTGGGCGGGAACTATGGCTACACCTTC.

V gene TRBV5-8 combines with J gene TRBJ2-1, with TRBD2 identical over 7 bases. Germline assignment: CDR1 SGHTS and CDR2 YDEGEE. V dropped 4 bases and J dropped 15; count of bases not matched to a gene: 13. This CDR3 has 13 residues. CDR3 nucleotides: TGTGCCAGCAGCCCAAAACTAGCGCGATGGCTGTTCTTC. Its translation is CASSPKLARWLFF.

The genes are TRBV7-2 and TRBJ1-5; perhaps TRBD1 as D (5 bases). The CDR3 spans 13 residues. Germline assignment: CDR1 SGHTA and CDR2 FQGNSA. V lost 5 bases, J lost 5 bases, and 10 bases lay in between. The CDR3 reads CASSPWGDQPQHF. CDR3 coding DNA: TGTGCCAGCAGCCCGTGGGGGGATCAGCCCCAGCATTTT.

The chain carries TRBV5-5 and TRBJ1-2; D is perhaps TRBD1 (6 bases). This CDR3 comprises 14 residues. The V end lost 4 bases, the J end lost 3 bases, and 13 bases lay between the germline ends. Germline CDR1 and CDR2: SGHKS and YYEKEE (reference sequence). CDR3 residues: CASSDLAGDYGYTF. The CDR3 nucleotides are TGTGCCAGCAGCGACTTAGCAGGGGACTATGGCTACACCTTC.

The chain links TRBV6-1 to TRBJ1-6; no reliable D call. Per the germline V gene, CDR1 is MNHNS and CDR2 is SASEGT. Trimming left V 6 bases short and J 3 bases short, with 9 bases between. The CDR3 is made up of 14 amino acids. CDR3 nucleotides: TGTGCCAGCAGCCCAACGAGCTATAATTCACCCCTCCACTTT. It is translated as CASSPTSYNSPLHF.

The chain carries TRBV10-3 and TRBJ1-2, with D uncertain. The CDR3 contains 11 residues. Germline loops: CDR1 ENHRY, CDR2 SYGVKD. V was trimmed by 8 bases and J by 7 bases, leaving 11 bases between them. CDR3 sequence: CAIGSRSGYTF. The CDR3 DNA follows: TGTGCCATCGGGAGTCGAAGTGGCTACACCTTC.

The chain employs TRBV18 and TRBJ1-4; D is ambiguous. V was shortened by 0 bases and J by 7 bases, with 15 bases between the two germline ends. The CDR3 totals 16 residues. Germline CDR1 reads KGHSH; CDR2 reads LQKENI. The CDR3 region is CASSPPEYPSGEKLFF. DNA for the CDR3: TGTGCCAGCTCACCACCGGAATATCCCTCGGGTGAAAAACTGTTTTTT.

The V and J genes are TRBV6-5 and TRBJ2-1; D is ambiguous. This CDR3 spans 14 amino acids. Germline V gene data show CDR1 as MNHEY and CDR2 as SVGAGI. The V end lost 5 bases, the J end lost 4 bases, and 12 bases lay between the germline ends. Here the CDR3 reads CASSTTDIYNEQFF. The CDR3 DNA follows: TGTGCCAGCAGTACCACCGACATTTACAATGAGCAGTTCTTC.

The chain joins TRBV2 to TRBJ2-7; TRBD2 might be the D (5 bases). The CDR3 covers 16 residues. Germline V gene data show CDR1 as SNHLY and CDR2 as FYNNEI. Trimming left V 0 bases short and J 0 bases short, with 12 bases between. The DNA of the CDR3 is TGTGCCAGCAGTGAAGCGCTCGGGATGGGCTCCTACGAGCAGTACTTC. Translating gives CASSEALGMGSYEQYF.

This clone was found once. The chain employs TRBV4-2 and TRBJ2-7, with 8 bases aligning to TRBD1. Germline trimming cut 2 bases from V and 6 bases from J; bases unmatched to any gene: 6. The CDR3 has 14 residues. The germline V gene has CDR1 LGHNA and CDR2 YNFKEQ. The CDR3 DNA is TGTGCCAGCAGCCAATCAAGGACAGGGTTCGAGCAGTACTTC. This encodes CASSQSRTGFEQYF.

The chain uses TRBV30 and TRBJ1-2; TRBD1 matches 12 bases. Germline loops: CDR1 GTSNPN, CDR2 SVGIG (reference sequence). The junction had 9 bases not matched to a gene; V was cut back by 3 bases and J by 7 bases. CDR3 size: 15 residues. CDR3 sequence (DNA): TGTGCCTGGAGAGCATCCGGGACAGGGGGCCGTGGCTACACCTTC. Encoded protein: CAWRASGTGGRGYTF.

The chain recombines TRBV25-1 with TRBJ2-2, with a weak D call TRBD1 (6 bases). The CDR3 has 15 residues. Germline V gene data show CDR1 as MGHDK and CDR2 as SYGVNS. V dropped 4 bases and J dropped 4 bases, with 13 bases sitting between them. CDR3 in DNA: TGTGCCAGCAGTGGATACAGGGTTGCCACCGGGGAGCTGTTTTTT. Its protein is CASSGYRVATGELFF. The complete variable domain, with remaining parts taken from reference TRBV25-1 and TRBJ2-2, reads EADIYQTPRYLVIGTGKKITLECSQTMGHDKMYWYQQDPGMELHLIHYSYGVNSTEKGDLSSESTVSRIRTEHFPLTLESARPSHTSQYLCASSGYRVATGELFFGEGSRLTVL.

The chain is built from TRBV19 and TRBJ1-5; D may be TRBD1 (5 bases). The V end was cut by 4 bases, the J end by 7 bases, with 14 bases between. This CDR3 comprises 14 residues. The germline gives CDR1 LNHDA, CDR2 SQIVND (reference sequence). DNA of the CDR3: TGTGCCAGTAGTAGGGGGTCAGAAGGCCAGCCCCAGCATTTT. It is translated as CASSRGSEGQPQHF.

The genes are TRBV2 and TRBJ1-2; 9 bases are a match to TRBD1. CDR1 and CDR2 from the germline V gene are SNHLY and FYNNEI. The CDR3 loop spans 12 amino acids. Unmatched junction bases numbered 3, after V lost 9 bases and J lost 4 bases. The DNA of the CDR3 is TGTGCCAGACAGGGGGCACGCTATGGCTACACCTTC. This gives the protein CARQGARYGYTF.

The gene calls are TRBV5-6 and TRBJ2-2; D perhaps matches TRBD1 (6 bases). The V end lost 4 bases, the J end lost 7 bases, and 17 bases lay between the germline ends. The CDR3 has 15 amino acids. Germline CDR1 SGHDT, CDR2 YYEEEE. The CDR3 here is CASSNQTGPGGELFF. DNA for the CDR3: TGTGCCAGCAGCAATCAAACAGGGCCTGGCGGGGAGCTGTTTTTT. Together with reference TRBV5-6 and TRBJ2-2, the CDR3 gives the full variable domain: DAGVTQSPTHLIKTRGQQVTLRCSPKSGHDTVSWYQQALGQGPQFIFQYYEEEERQRGNFPDRFSGHQFPNYSSELNVNALLLGDSALYLCASSNQTGPGGELFFGEGSRLTVL.

V is TRBV4-3 and J is TRBJ1-2; D might be TRBD1 (5 bases). The CDR3 runs to 16 residues. Germline values: CDR1 LGHNA, CDR2 YSLEER. V lost 0 bases to trimming and J lost 3 bases, with 14 bases between them. The CDR3 loop is CASSQDLQTADYGYTF. As DNA, the CDR3 is TGCGCCAGCAGCCAAGATTTACAGACAGCTGACTATGGCTACACCTTC.

This chain links TRBV7-2 with TRBJ2-7; 14 bases line up with TRBD2. This CDR3 is 16 amino acids long. Germline-derived CDR1 and CDR2 are SGHTA and FQGNSA. V lost 0 bases, J lost 6 bases, and 4 bases stayed unmatched. CDR3 in amino acids: CASSLAGTSGSFEQYF. CDR3 nucleotide sequence: TGTGCCAGCAGCTTAGCGGGGACTAGCGGGAGTTTCGAGCAGTACTTC.

This sequence joins TRBV27 and TRBJ2-7, with 8 positions matching TRBD2. CDR3 size: 14 residues. Trimming at V came to 3 bases and at J to 2 bases, leaving 3 bases not matched to a gene. Germline lookup yields CDR1 MNHEY and CDR2 SMNVEV (reference sequence). The CDR3 region has the DNA TGTGCCAGCAGTTTTAGCGGGGCGACCTACGAGCAGTACTTC. Protein product: CASSFSGATYEQYF.